Described below is a single T cell receptor (beta chain) sequence and its context. This clonotype was observed a handful of times. Its antigen is unknown. Per-nucleotide qualities are absent, and no much larger clonotype sits a single base away. According to the study, the label for this sample's time point signals: approximately 47 days after influenza vaccine administration. This sample is drawn from a study of response to subunit inactivated influenza vaccine (dated by TCRdb to 2017 to 2018). Background for the entire study: Deep quantitative profiling of the T cell receptor repertoire was used in the study to follow responses to a trivalent subunit inactivated influenza vaccine.

Broader findings and caveats from the paper: The authors proposed that each seasonal influenza vaccination may bring in only a limited number of new T cells.

Receptor libraries were prepared by RT-PCR. For sequencing, an Illumina HiSeq 2500 was employed. Using fastp at Q25 and MiXCR, TCRdb reprocessed the public reads and kept productive beta chains. CDR3 protein duplicates are merged, each entry listing the most common genes and DNA. Counted in this sample were roughly 460,000 distinct CDR3 sequences; approximately 10% of them appeared once. Of the sample, approximately 12% falls within the top ten clones. V is pared back by 6 bases and J by 8 bases, with 17 bases lying between the germline termini. Sequences LNHNV (CDR1) and YYDKDF (CDR2) are obtained from the germline V gene (reference sequence). Counted from cysteine to phenylalanine, this CDR3 has 14 amino acids. The DNA shown is the 42-base CDR3, in frame from base 1.

The sample was PBMCs from blood, taken 45 days after vaccination. The receptor's source is a man aged 45-65 years who received an inactivated influenza vaccine. Donor details come from another sample of the same person, matched by shared clones. The receptor chain draws on TRBV15 and TRBJ2-1; the D gene is perhaps TRBD2, from 5 matching bases. Here the CDR3 is given as CATRGEGLGYEQFF. The nucleotide sequence reads as follows: TGTGCCACCAGAGGAGAGGGCCTAGGGTATGAGCAGTTCTTC.